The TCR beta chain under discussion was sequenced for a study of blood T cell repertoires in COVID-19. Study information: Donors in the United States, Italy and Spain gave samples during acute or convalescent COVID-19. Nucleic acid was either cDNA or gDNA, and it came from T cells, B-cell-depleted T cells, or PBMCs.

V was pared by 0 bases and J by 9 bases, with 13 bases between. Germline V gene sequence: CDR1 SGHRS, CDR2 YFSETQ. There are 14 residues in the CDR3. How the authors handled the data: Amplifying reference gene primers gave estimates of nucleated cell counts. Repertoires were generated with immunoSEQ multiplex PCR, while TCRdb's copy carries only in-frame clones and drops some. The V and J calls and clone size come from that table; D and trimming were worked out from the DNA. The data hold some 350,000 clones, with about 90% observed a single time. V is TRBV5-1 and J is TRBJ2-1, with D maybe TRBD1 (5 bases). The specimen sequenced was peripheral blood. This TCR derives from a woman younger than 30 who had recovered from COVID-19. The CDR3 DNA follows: TGCGCCAGCAGCTTGGAACAGGCGAATAGTGAGCAGTTCTTC. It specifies CASSLEQANSEQFF.